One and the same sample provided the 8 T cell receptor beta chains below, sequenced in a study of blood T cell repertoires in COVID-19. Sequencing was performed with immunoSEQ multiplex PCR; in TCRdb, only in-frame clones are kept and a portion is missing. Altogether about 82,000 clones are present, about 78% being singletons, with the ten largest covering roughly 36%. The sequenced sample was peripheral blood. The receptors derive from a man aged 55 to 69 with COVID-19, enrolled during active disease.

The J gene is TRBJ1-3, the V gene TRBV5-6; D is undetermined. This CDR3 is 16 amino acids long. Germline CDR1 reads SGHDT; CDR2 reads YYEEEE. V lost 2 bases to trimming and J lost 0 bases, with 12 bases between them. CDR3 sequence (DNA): TGTGCCAGCAGCTTCTTCACAGCCATCTCTGGAAACACCATATATTTT. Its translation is CASSFFTAISGNTIYF.

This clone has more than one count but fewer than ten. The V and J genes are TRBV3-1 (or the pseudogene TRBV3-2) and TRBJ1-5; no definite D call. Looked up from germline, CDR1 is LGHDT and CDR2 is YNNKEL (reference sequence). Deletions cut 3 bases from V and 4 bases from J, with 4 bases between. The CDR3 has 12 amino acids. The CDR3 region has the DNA TGTGCCAGCAGCCACCTGAATCAGCCCCAGCATTTT. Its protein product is CASSHLNQPQHF.

This CDR3 reads CASSLDSGGGVTQYF. The CDR3 DNA reads TGTGCCAGCAGCCTTGATAGCGGGGGCGGAGTTACCCAGTACTTC. The chain is built from TRBV3-1 (or the pseudogene TRBV3-2) and TRBJ2-5; 9 nucleotides agree with TRBD2. Germline values: CDR1 LGHDT, CDR2 YNNKEL (reference sequence). V lost 4 bases to trimming and J lost 8 bases; unmatched junction nucleotides: 11. The CDR3 extends over 15 amino acids.

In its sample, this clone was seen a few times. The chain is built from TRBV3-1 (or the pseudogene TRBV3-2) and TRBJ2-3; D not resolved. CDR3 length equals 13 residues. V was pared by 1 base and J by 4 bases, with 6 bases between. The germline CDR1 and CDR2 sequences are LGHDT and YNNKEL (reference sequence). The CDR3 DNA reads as TGTGCCAGCAGCCAAGGAAGCGCAGATACGCAGTATTTT. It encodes CASSQGSADTQYF.

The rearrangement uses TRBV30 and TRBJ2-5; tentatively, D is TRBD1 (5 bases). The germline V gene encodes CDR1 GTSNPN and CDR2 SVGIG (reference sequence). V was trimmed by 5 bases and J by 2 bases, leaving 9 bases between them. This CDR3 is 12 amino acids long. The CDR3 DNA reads TGTGCCTGGTGTACAGGTCAAGAGACCCAGTACTTC. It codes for CAWCTGQETQYF.

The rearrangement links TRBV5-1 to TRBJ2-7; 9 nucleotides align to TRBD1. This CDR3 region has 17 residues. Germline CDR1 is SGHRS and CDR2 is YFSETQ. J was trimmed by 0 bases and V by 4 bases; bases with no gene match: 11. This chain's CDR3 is CASSVPGQGKSSYEQYF. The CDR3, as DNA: TGCGCCAGCAGCGTCCCGGGACAGGGAAAAAGCTCCTACGAGCAGTACTTC.

The CDR3 protein is CASSYRDNEQFF. The DNA for the CDR3 is TGTGCCAGCAGCTACAGGGACAATGAGCAGTTCTTC. V and J are TRBV7-6 and TRBJ2-1, with D perhaps TRBD1 (6 bases). The CDR3 is made up of 12 amino acids. Trimming took 4 bases from V and 5 from J, leaving 6 bases between them. From germline, CDR1 is SGHVS and CDR2 FNYEAQ.

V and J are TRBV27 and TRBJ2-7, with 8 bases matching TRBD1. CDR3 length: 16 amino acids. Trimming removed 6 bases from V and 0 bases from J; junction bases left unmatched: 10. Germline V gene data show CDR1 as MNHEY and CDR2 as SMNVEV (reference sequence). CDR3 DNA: TGTGCCAGCAGCCAGCCGGGACAGGCGAGCTCCTACGAGCAGTACTTC. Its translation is CASSQPGQASSYEQYF.